The 18 T cell receptor beta chains given below trace back to one sample, sequenced in a study of human T cells and chemical hapten exposure. The time point was: patch test 1, 2 weeks after DPC sensitization. Sample treatment: therapeutic diphenylcyclopropenone sensitization with weekly scalp DPC. TCRdb re-analysed the RACE reads in MiXCR, keeping a single row per CDR3 protein. The sample carries 150,000 to 200,000 distinct CDR3 sequences, roughly 15% recorded once. The sample was whole blood, taken in connection with sensitization to the hapten diphenylcyclopropenone (DPC). All receptors come from a woman in her twenties or thirties with alopecia areata. Some clones in this sample may be carry-over from other donors' samples.

This clonotype has a handful of counts. The V gene is TRBV27, the J gene TRBJ1-2, with no clear D. From germline, CDR1 is MNHEY and CDR2 SMNVEV (reference sequence). V shed 5 bases and J shed 8 bases, with 21 bases lying between them. This CDR3 comprises 15 residues. The CDR3 region is CASSPHPGPGGGYTF. The CDR3 DNA reads TGTGCCAGCAGTCCCCATCCCGGGCCCGGAGGGGGCTACACCTTC.

This clonotype showed up just a few times. This chain connects TRBV28 to TRBJ2-1, with D uncertain. The ends were cut back, 4 bases at V and 6 bases at J, with 19 bases in the middle. The CDR3 consists of 16 residues. In germline, CDR1 is MDHEN, CDR2 SYDVKM. The CDR3 here is CASSYGSGRDFNEQFF. In DNA, the CDR3 is TGTGCCAGCAGTTACGGTTCGGGTCGAGACTTCAATGAGCAGTTCTTC.

The rearrangement uses TRBV7-2 and TRBJ2-3, with TRBD2 matching 7 bases. The CDR3 runs to 14 residues. V lost 5 bases, J lost 6 bases, and 8 bases stayed unmatched. Germline assignment: CDR1 SGHTA and CDR2 FQGNSA. CDR3 sequence (DNA): TGTGCCAGCAGCCTGCGGGGGTCGATTGATACGCAGTATTTT. Translation: CASSLRGSIDTQYF.

In this sample, this clonotype turned up a few times. The V and J genes are TRBV7-8 and TRBJ2-1; the D is unclear. The V end lost 0 bases, the J end lost 9 bases, and 9 bases lay between the germline ends. The germline V gene encodes CDR1 SGHVS and CDR2 FQNEAQ. This CDR3 has 13 amino acids. CDR3 loop: CASSLAVNSEQFF. The CDR3 DNA sequence: TGTGCCAGCAGCTTAGCAGTAAATAGTGAGCAGTTCTTC.

This rearrangement joins TRBV6-5 to TRBJ1-1; perhaps TRBD1 as D (6 bases). The CDR3 contains 12 residues. Trimming stripped 6 bases from V and 6 bases from J, with 11 bases between. Germline CDR1 reads MNHEY; CDR2 reads SVGAGI. CDR3 residues: CASRPGASEAFF. The CDR3 nucleotides are TGTGCCAGCAGGCCAGGGGCATCTGAAGCTTTCTTT.

This clonotype was counted between two and nine times. Here the CDR3 reads CASSPRGPDTQYF. In DNA, the CDR3 is TGTGCCAGCAGCCCACGAGGCCCTGATACGCAGTATTTT. This sequence joins TRBV7-9 and TRBJ2-3; D is uncertain. V dropped 5 bases and J dropped 6 bases, with 12 bases sitting between them. The CDR3 extends over 13 amino acids. Germline CDR1 reads SEHNR; CDR2 reads FQNEAQ (reference sequence).

J is TRBJ1-6 and V is TRBV20-1; D is perhaps TRBD1 (5 bases). The CDR3 contains 14 residues. V was clipped by 0 bases and J by 6 bases, with 9 bases between them. CDR1 and CDR2 (germline): DFQATT, SNEGSKA (reference sequence). The chain's CDR3 is CSARDLGGNSPLHF. CDR3 DNA: TGCAGTGCTAGAGATTTGGGGGGTAATTCACCCCTCCACTTT.

The V and J genes are TRBV27 and TRBJ1-1; 7 nucleotides match TRBD1. CDR3 length: 14 residues. In germline, CDR1 is MNHEY, CDR2 SMNVEV (reference sequence). The trim removed 4 bases at V and 0 bases at J, leaving 2 bases unmatched. The CDR3 spells CASSYTGVNTEAFF. In DNA form, the CDR3 reads TGTGCCAGCAGTTATACAGGGGTGAACACTGAAGCTTTCTTT.

The table lists this clonotype with a few counts. This sequence joins TRBV12-3 or TRBV12-4 and TRBJ2-2; no clear D gene. The CDR3 runs 13 residues. Trimming stripped 5 bases from V and 5 bases from J, with 9 bases between. CDR3 protein: CASSPQLTGELFF. The DNA of the CDR3 is TGTGCCAGCAGTCCACAGCTAACCGGGGAGCTGTTTTTT.

This clonotype has a handful of counts. The chain couples TRBV27 to TRBJ1-1, with 8 bases identical to TRBD1. The V gene end was trimmed by 4 bases and the J gene end by 6 bases; junction bases not matched to a gene: 1. The length of the CDR3 is 12 residues. Per the germline V gene, CDR1 is MNHEY and CDR2 is SMNVEV (reference sequence). This CDR3 reads CASSYRGSEAFF. CDR3 nucleotides: TGTGCCAGCAGTTACAGGGGGTCTGAAGCTTTCTTT.

This clonotype appeared many times. The chain has TRBV28 and TRBJ2-7; D call uncertain. CDR1 is MDHEN, CDR2 SYDVKM, per germline. CDR3 length: 12 residues. V lost 3 bases and J lost 1, with 4 bases in between. The DNA of the CDR3 is TGTGCCAGCAGTTTGGGGTCCTACGAGCAGTACTTC. It translates to CASSLGSYEQYF.

This clonotype was counted between two and nine times. The chain couples TRBV20-1 to TRBJ2-7; 7 positions agree with TRBD1. J was trimmed by 7 bases and V by 6 bases; bases with no gene match: 12. In germline, CDR1 is DFQATT, CDR2 SNEGSKA (reference sequence). This CDR3 is 13 amino acids long. CDR3 protein: CSATPGQRWEQYF. CDR3 nucleotide sequence: TGCAGTGCCACGCCGGGACAGCGCTGGGAGCAGTACTTC.

Comment on this clonotype: One end of the junction varies from germline; a read error may be responsible. This chain joins TRBV5-5 and TRBJ2-1; possible D gene TRBD2, 6 bases. The CDR3 sequence is 17 residues long. The germline gives CDR1 SGHKS, CDR2 YYEKEE (reference sequence). CDR3 nucleotide sequence: TGTGCCAGCAGCCGTCCCGGGACTCTTAGCTCCTACAATGTGCAGTTCTTC. As protein: CASSRPGTLSSYNVQFF.

V and J are TRBV6-2 or TRBV6-3 and TRBJ1-2; 10 bases are shared with TRBD1. J lost 2 bases, V lost 6 bases, and 9 bases had no gene match. The CDR3 runs 16 residues. Germline V gene sequence: CDR1 MNHEY, CDR2 SVGEGT. CDR3 DNA sequence: TGTGCCAGCAGAAAGAACCGGGACAGGGGAAACTATGGCTACACCTTC. Amino acids: CASRKNRDRGNYGYTF.

This clonotype was observed a few times. The gene calls are TRBV4-2 and TRBJ1-4; maybe TRBD1 (6 bases). This CDR3 spans 16 amino acids. V lost 1 base, J lost 4 bases, and 13 bases lay in between. CDR1 and CDR2 from the germline V gene are LGHNA and YNFKEQ. The CDR3 DNA reads as TGTGCCAGCAGCCAAGCCCTCAGGGGTGATAATGAAAAACTGTTTTTT. It codes for CASSQALRGDNEKLFF.

The sample holds one count of this clonotype. The chain couples TRBV4-3 to TRBJ1-2, with a tentative D call TRBD1 (6 bases). Germline V gene lookup returns CDR1 LGHNA and CDR2 YSLEER. Trimming shortened V by 5 bases and J by 0 bases, and 13 bases separated the two germline ends. The CDR3 is 15 amino acids. Here the CDR3 reads CASSYRTEANYGYTF. The CDR3 DNA reads TGCGCCAGCAGCTACCGGACAGAAGCTAACTATGGCTACACCTTC.

The table lists this clonotype with a few counts. The chain carries TRBV28 and TRBJ2-1; the match to TRBD2 covers 9 bases. CDR1 and CDR2 (germline): MDHEN, SYDVKM. J was trimmed by 8 bases and V by 3 bases; bases with no gene match: 8. The CDR3 loop spans 15 amino acids. The CDR3 sequence is CASSFSGSLGDEQFF. The CDR3 DNA follows: TGTGCCAGCAGTTTTAGCGGGAGTCTCGGCGATGAGCAGTTCTTC.

The sample holds a few counts of this clonotype. The chain has TRBV2 and TRBJ1-2, with D possibly being TRBD1 (5 bases). V lost 6 bases and J 7 bases, leaving 12 bases between the germline ends. This CDR3 contains 12 residues. Germline CDR1 reads SNHLY; CDR2 reads FYNNEI. CDR3: CASRWDGGGYTF. Written as DNA, the CDR3 is TGTGCCAGCAGATGGGACGGCGGTGGCTACACCTTC.